Listed below are T cell receptor beta chains from one sample, sequenced in a study of blood T cell repertoires in COVID-19. The assay was immunoSEQ multiplex PCR, and TCRdb's table has in-frame clones only and misses some. The sample consists of hundreds of thousands of clones, over 75% of them appearing once. The sample comprised peripheral blood. The receptors originated from a woman in her sixties or seventies with COVID-19, enrolled during active disease. The CDR3 runs from the conserved cysteine through the conserved F or W. A D gene is named only where the DNA matches it firmly. Clone size is given for some rows only: seen once, a few or many times, or a class if the clone is expanded.

V gene,D gene,clone size,J gene,CDR3 DNA,CDR3 protein
TRBV5-4,-,-,TRBJ1-1,TGTGCCAGCAGCTTGGACAGGAACACTGAAGCTTTCTTT,CASSLDRNTEAFF
TRBV11-2,-,-,TRBJ2-5,TGTGCCAGCAGCGGGACTTCCAAAGAGACCCAGTACTTC,CASSGTSKETQYF
TRBV10-3,TRBD2,-,TRBJ2-3,TGTGCCATCAGCCGACTAGCCCCAGATACGCAGTATTTT,CAISRLAPDTQYF
TRBV6-5,-,-,TRBJ1-1,TGTGCCAGCAGTCAGACAGTAAACACTGAAGCTTTCTTT,CASSQTVNTEAFF
TRBV3-1/TRBV3-2,TRBD1,-,TRBJ1-1,TGTGCCAGCAGCCTACAGGGGGCAGGGGCTTTCTTT,CASSLQGAGAFF
TRBV30,-,once,TRBJ1-1,TGTGCCTCTCAGGGATTCATGAACACTGAAGCTTTCTTT,CASQGFMNTEAFF
TRBV3-1/TRBV3-2,-,once,TRBJ1-2,TGTGCCAGCAGCCCAACAACGGGACTCACCAACTATGGCTACACCTTC,CASSPTTGLTNYGYTF
TRBV5-4,-,-,TRBJ2-5,TGTGCCAGCAGCTTGGTAGGGAGGCAAGAGACCCAGTACTTC,CASSLVGRQETQYF
TRBV4-1,-,-,TRBJ1-4,TGCGCCAGCGAGGGTGTGGGTGTGGGTGAAAAACTGTTTTTT,CASEGVGVGEKLFF
TRBV4-2,TRBD2,-,TRBJ2-3,TGTGCCAGCAGCCCGACCAAATTAGCGGGGGGGCCCTTCACAGATACGCAGTATTTT,CASSPTKLAGGPFTDTQYF
TRBV7-2,-,-,TRBJ1-1,TGTGCCAGCAGCCCTACCGGGGGATACACTGAAGCTTTCTTT,CASSPTGGYTEAFF
TRBV19,TRBD1,once,TRBJ1-2,TGTGCCAGTAGTTTGGGACAGGGAAGTGTCTATGGCTACACCTTC,CASSLGQGSVYGYTF
TRBV29-1,-,once,TRBJ1-1,TGCAGCGTTGGGGCCCGGAGGGGACCTGGGGGGGCTGAAGCTTTCTTT,CSVGARRGPGGAEAFF
TRBV2,TRBD1,-,TRBJ1-2,TGTGCCAGCAGTCGACAGGGGGCGGACTATGGCTACACCTTC,CASSRQGADYGYTF
TRBV6-5,-,-,TRBJ2-2,TGTGCCAGCAGGGGGGCGACGAACACCGGGGAGCTGTTTTTT,CASRGATNTGELFF
TRBV4-1,TRBD2,-,TRBJ2-5,TGCGCCAGCAGGGGGGGACTAGCGGGGGACGGGACCCAGTACTTC,CASRGGLAGDGTQYF
TRBV6-5,-,-,TRBJ1-6,TGTGCCAGCAGGTCGGCCGGGATAGGCCATTCACCCCTCCACTTT,CASRSAGIGHSPLHF
TRBV7-2,TRBD2,once,TRBJ2-1,TGTGCCAGCAGCTCAATAGCGGGGGTCTACAATGAGCAGTTCTTC,CASSSIAGVYNEQFF
TRBV5-5,-,-,TRBJ1-4,TGTGCCAGCACTAAATCAATCAGGGGAGAAGGTGAAAAACTGTTTTTT,CASTKSIRGEGEKLFF
TRBV7-2,TRBD2,-,TRBJ2-7,TGTGCCAGCAGCTCAGAAAGCGGGGTGAACTACGAGCAGTACTTC,CASSSESGVNYEQYF
TRBV20-1,TRBD1,-,TRBJ1-1,TGCAGTGCTAGTCCGGGACAGCGCACTGAAGCTTTCTTT,CSASPGQRTEAFF
TRBV7-3,TRBD2,-,TRBJ2-7,TGTGCCAGCAGCCCGGAAGCGGGATACGAGCAGTACTTC,CASSPEAGYEQYF
TRBV6-5,-,-,TRBJ2-7,TGTGCCAGCACTAATACGGACGAGCAGTACTTC,CASTNTDEQYF
TRBV9,TRBD2,-,TRBJ2-7,TGTGCCAGCAGCGTAGGAGGGACTAGCGGGACCTACGAGCAGTACTTC,CASSVGGTSGTYEQYF